This record looks at one TCR beta chain sequence and its context. The antigen remains unidentified. This sample is part of a study of cytotoxic CD8 clonotypes in ibrutinib-treated CLL. Study outcomes and limitations: Baseline levels of clonality went above those of age-matched healthy donors and moved with circulating CD8+ T-cell counts. Clonality showed a rise at ibrutinib response that reversed toward baseline at progression.

TCRdb keeps only in-frame clones here, not all; method: immunoSEQ multiplex PCR. The sample holds 200,000 to 250,000 clones, more than 70% seen once. The receptor was isolated from a human donor with chronic lymphocytic leukemia. Sequenced here: PBMCs, sampled after 12 months of ibrutinib treatment.

CDR3 sequence reads: CASRPIPQGYNEQFF. Written as DNA, the CDR3 is TGTGCCAGCAGGCCTATACCTCAGGGCTACAATGAGCAGTTCTTC. The gene calls are TRBV6-1 and TRBJ2-1, with D perhaps TRBD1 (5 bases). Germline CDR1 MNHNS, CDR2 SASEGT. The CDR3 covers 15 residues. V lost 6 bases, J lost 3 bases, and 15 bases lay in between.